This entry is about one T cell receptor (beta chain). The time point was: healthy volunteer bleed at 6 weeks. Unfractionated whole blood yielded the extracted total RNA. CDR3 length: 12 amino acids. The germline V gene has CDR1 SGHAT and CDR2 FQDESV (reference sequence). V was trimmed by 5 bases and J by 6 bases, leaving 8 bases between them. These data come from a study of human T cells and chemical hapten exposure. The library tagged each cDNA molecule with unique molecular identifiers. TCRdb re-derived calls from the RACE reads in MiXCR, one entry per CDR3 protein. The sample consists of fewer than 85,000 distinct CDR3 sequences, around 8.7% of them appearing once.

The rearrangement joins TRBV11-1 to TRBJ2-1; weak D call: TRBD1 (5 bases). Sequenced: whole blood. The TCR originated in a male donor in good health. Some clones in this sample may be carry-over from other donors' samples. CDR3 residues: CASSRQSNEQFF. The CDR3 DNA reads TGTGCCAGCAGCCGACAGAGCAATGAGCAGTTCTTC.